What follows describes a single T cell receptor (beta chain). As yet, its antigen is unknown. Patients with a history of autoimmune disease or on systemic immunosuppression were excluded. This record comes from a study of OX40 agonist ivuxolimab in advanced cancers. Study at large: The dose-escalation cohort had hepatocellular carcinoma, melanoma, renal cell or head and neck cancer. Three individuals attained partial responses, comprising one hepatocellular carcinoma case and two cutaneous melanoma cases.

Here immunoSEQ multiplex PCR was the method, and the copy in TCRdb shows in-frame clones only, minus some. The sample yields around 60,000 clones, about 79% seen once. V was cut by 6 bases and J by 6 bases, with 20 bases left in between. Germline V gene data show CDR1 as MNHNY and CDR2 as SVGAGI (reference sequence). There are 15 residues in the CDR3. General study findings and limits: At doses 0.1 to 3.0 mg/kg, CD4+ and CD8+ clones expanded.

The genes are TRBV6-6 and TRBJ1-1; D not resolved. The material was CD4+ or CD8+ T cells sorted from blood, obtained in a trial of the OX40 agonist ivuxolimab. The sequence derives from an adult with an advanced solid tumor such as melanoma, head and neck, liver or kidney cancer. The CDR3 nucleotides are TGTGCCAGCAGCCTAATGCGAGTTGGGGTGGCTGAAGCTTTCTTT. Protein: CASSLMRVGVAEAFF.